A selection of T cell receptor beta chains follows, all from one sample in a study of PD-L1 blockade in urothelial cancer. Produced via immunoSEQ multiplex PCR; TCRdb's table is partial and in-frame only. The sample consists of around 40,000 clones, roughly 91% of them appearing once. The source was PBMCs, collected around atezolizumab (anti-PD-L1) treatment. The receptor source for this set is a man in his 60s with urothelial cancer. The CDR3 runs from the conserved cysteine through the conserved F or W. D genes are given only for firm matches. Size is omitted from some rows. Given values are once, few, many or a class for expanded clones.

TRBD2,TRBJ2-7,once,TRBV9,TGTGCCAGCAGCGTAGAGGGATTCCTAGCGGGAGGGCCGGATGAGCAGTACTTC,CASSVEGFLAGGPDEQYF
-,TRBJ2-7,-,TRBV2,TGTGCCAGCAGACAGGTTCAAGTATCCTACGAGCAGTACTTC,CASRQVQVSYEQYF
-,TRBJ1-2,once,TRBV5-1,TGCGCCAGCAGCCCCGGTGGAGTTTCATATGGCTACACCTTC,CASSPGGVSYGYTF
TRBD1,TRBJ2-3,-,TRBV6-5,TGTGCCAGCAGTCGGGGACAGGGGATCCCAGATACGCAGTATTTT,CASSRGQGIPDTQYF
TRBD1,TRBJ2-1,-,TRBV5-1,TGCGCCAGCAGCTTGGGATCGACAGGGGAGTTCTTC,CASSLGSTGEFF
TRBD2,TRBJ2-1,-,TRBV5-1,TGCGCCAGCACCGCCCTAGCGGGGGGGAGCAATGAGCAGTTCTTC,CASTALAGGSNEQFF
TRBD1,TRBJ1-5,-,TRBV6-6,TGTGCCAGCAGCGGACAGGGGGCGGGAGTCAATCAGCCCCAGCATTTT,CASSGQGAGVNQPQHF
-,TRBJ1-5,-,TRBV27,TGTGCCAGCAGTGCAGCTAGTTATAGCAATCAGCCCCAGCATTTT,CASSAASYSNQPQHF
TRBD2,TRBJ2-3,-,TRBV2,TGTGCCAGCAGCCCTCTACTAGCGGGAGCCCCAGATACGCAGTATTTT,CASSPLLAGAPDTQYF
TRBD1,TRBJ1-6,few,TRBV7-6,TGTGCCAGCAGCCCAAGGGGACAGGGAGATTCACCCCTCCACTTT,CASSPRGQGDSPLHF
TRBD2,TRBJ2-1,-,TRBV5-4,TGTGCCAGCAGCTTAGCGGGGGGGGGTAACAATGAGCAGTTCTTC,CASSLAGGGNNEQFF